Listed below are T cell receptor beta chains from one sample, sequenced in a study of shared clonotypes between healthy human individuals. Clones were sequenced by immunoSEQ multiplex PCR, and TCRdb holds only the in-frame ones, with some missing. This sample has about 2.5 million clones, with roughly 90% found just once. The sample comprised naive CD4+ T cells from PBMCs. All receptors derive from a man between 18 and 29 years old in good health. Some clones in this sample may be carry-over from other donors' samples. CDR3s include the opening cysteine and the closing phenylalanine or tryptophan. The D gene is left open where the match is weak. Clone size, where shown, is once, few, many, or a class for clones that have expanded.

d_call j_call v_call clone_size cdr3_nt cdr3_aa
. TRBJ1-2 TRBV19 . TGTGCCTCTGCAGACTGGGATTACTATGGCTACACCTTC CASADWDYYGYTF
TRBD1 TRBJ1-2 TRBV5-1 . TGCGCCAGGAGGACAGGGGAGCCCAAACATATCGGTAACTATGGCTACACCTTC CARRTGEPKHIGNYGYTF
. TRBJ1-1 TRBV27 . TGTGCCAGCAGTTTATTCTCCGTTTCGGTGCAGGGGCACACTGAAGCTTTCTTT CASSLFSVSVQGHTEAFF
TRBD2 TRBJ2-1 TRBV30 once TGTGCCTGGAGGGTCGCGGGAGGGCTCAATGAGCAGTTCTTC CAWRVAGGLNEQFF
. TRBJ2-7 TRBV28 . TGTGCCAGCAGGAACAGCGTCTACGAGCAGTACTTC CASRNSVYEQYF
. TRBJ2-2 TRBV14 . TGTGCCAGCAGCCAAGCCCACGGACCCGCGAACACCGGGGAGCTGTTTTTT CASSQAHGPANTGELFF
TRBD2 TRBJ2-1 TRBV9 . TGTGCCAGCAGCGTAGAAATAGTTGGGACTAGAAGCTATGAGCAGTTCTTC CASSVEIVGTRSYEQFF
. TRBJ2-7 TRBV11-1 . TGTGCCAGCAGCTTCTCCGGATCCTACGAGCAGTACTTC CASSFSGSYEQYF
TRBD1 TRBJ2-7 TRBV28 . TGTGCCAGCAGCCTGACAGGGGGCGAGCAGTACTTC CASSLTGGEQYF
. TRBJ2-4 TRBV15 . TGTGCCACCAGCAGCCACCTCGGGGGCGCCCCAAACATTCAGTACTTC CATSSHLGGAPNIQYF
. TRBJ2-5 TRBV7-7 once TGTGCCAGCAGCCCGGGGCGGGAGACCCAGTACTTC CASSPGRETQYF
. TRBJ2-7 TRBV29-1 once TGCAGCGCATTCACAGGACTAGAGCAGTACTTC CSAFTGLEQYF
TRBD1 TRBJ2-3 TRBV19 . TGTGCCAGTAGACAGGGGGCGCTAGGCACAGATACGCAGTATTTT CASRQGALGTDTQYF
TRBD1 TRBJ2-1 TRBV10-3 . TGTGCCATCAAAGGGACAGGGGGCATGAATGAGCAGTTCTTC CAIKGTGGMNEQFF
TRBD1 TRBJ1-2 TRBV27 . TGTGCCAGCAGTTCCAACAGGGGGCTCTATGGCTACACCTTC CASSSNRGLYGYTF
. TRBJ1-1 TRBV6-6 . TGTGCCAGCAGTCATAATGGACAAAACACTGAAGCTTTCTTT CASSHNGQNTEAFF